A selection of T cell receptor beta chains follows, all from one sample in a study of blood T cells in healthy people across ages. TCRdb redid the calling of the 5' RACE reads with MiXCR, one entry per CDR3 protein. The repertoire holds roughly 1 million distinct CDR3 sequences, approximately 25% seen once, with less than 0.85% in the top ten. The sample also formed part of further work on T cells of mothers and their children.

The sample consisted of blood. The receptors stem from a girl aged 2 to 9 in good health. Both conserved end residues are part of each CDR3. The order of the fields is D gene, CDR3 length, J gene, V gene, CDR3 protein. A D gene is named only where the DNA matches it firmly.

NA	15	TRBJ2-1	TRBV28	CASSHPRVPYNEQFF
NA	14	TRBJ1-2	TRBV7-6	CASSSLLDGAGYTF
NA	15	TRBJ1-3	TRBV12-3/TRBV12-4	CASSFGTPQENTIYF
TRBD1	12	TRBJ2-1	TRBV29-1	CSVGTGSGEQFF
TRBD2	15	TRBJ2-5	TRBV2	CASILGLADQETQYF
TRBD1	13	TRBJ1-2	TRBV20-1	CSAPTGDLRRYTF
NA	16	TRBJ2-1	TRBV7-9	CASSLLLTSTYNEQFF
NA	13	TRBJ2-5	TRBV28	CASLSPERETQYF
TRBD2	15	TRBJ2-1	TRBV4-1	CASSQGLAGGNEQFF
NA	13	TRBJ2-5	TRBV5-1	CASSNGIQETQYF
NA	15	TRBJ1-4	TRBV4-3	CASSQDSGAGEKLFF
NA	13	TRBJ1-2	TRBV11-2	CATQVTLGYGYTF
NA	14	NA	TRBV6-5	CASSFRHDSNEQFF
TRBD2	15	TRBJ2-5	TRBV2	CASSDAGGPGETQYF
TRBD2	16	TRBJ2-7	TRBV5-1	CASSLVPGRAGDEQYF
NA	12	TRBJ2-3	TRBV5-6	CASSAYSDTQYF
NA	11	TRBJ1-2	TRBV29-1	CSHHSSYGCTF
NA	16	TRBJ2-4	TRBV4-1	CASSQEVLAERNIQYF
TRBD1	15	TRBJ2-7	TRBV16	CASSQWTGVSYEQYF
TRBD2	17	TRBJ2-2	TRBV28	CASSSQNLAGMAGELFF
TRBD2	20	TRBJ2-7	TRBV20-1	CSARDKSGTSGRIDPYEQYF
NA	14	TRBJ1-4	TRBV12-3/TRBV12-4	CASKMWGVSGKLFF
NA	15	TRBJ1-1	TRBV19	CASSIQTGLNTEAFF
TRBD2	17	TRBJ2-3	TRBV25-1	CASSEHRLAGDLDTQYF
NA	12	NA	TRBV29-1	CSVEGRTTEQYF
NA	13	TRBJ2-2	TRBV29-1	CSVMDGGTGELFF
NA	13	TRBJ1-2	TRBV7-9	CASSLWENYGYTF
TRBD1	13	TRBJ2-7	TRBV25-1	CASSAGQGAEQYF
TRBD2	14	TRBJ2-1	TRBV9	CASSGGLDDDEQFF
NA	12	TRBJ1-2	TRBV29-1	CSVDRQANGYTF
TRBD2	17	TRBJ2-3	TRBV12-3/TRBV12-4	CASSPGTSGGPTDTQYF
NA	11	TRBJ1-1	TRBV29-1	CSVDGGTEAFF
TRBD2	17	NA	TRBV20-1	CSARDRLAGGLRYEQYF
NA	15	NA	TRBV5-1	CASSLWLSGNYEQYF
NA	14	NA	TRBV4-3	CASSQDDGTYEQYF
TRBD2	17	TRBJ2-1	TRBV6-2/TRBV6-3	CASSYSPASGIYNEQFF
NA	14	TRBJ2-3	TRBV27	CASSPLVVPDTQYF